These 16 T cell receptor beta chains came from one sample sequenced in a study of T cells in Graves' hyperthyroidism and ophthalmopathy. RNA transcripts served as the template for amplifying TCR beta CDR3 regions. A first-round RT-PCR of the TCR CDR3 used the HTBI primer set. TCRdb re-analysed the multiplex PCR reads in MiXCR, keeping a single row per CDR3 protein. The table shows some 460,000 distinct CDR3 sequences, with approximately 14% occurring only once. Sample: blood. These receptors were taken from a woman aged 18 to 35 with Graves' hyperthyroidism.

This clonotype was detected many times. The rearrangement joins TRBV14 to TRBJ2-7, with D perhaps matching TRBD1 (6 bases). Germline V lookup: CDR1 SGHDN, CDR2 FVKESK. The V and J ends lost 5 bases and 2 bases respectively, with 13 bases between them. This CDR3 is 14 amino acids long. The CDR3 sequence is CASSKDRMTYEQYF. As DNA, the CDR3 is TGTGCCAGCAGCAAGGACAGAATGACCTACGAGCAGTACTTC. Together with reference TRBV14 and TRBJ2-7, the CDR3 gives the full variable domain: EAGVTQFPSHSVIEKGQTVTLRCDPISGHDNLYWYRRVMGKEIKFLLHFVKESKQDESGMPNNRFLAERTGGTYSTLKVQPAELEDSGVYFCASSKDRMTYEQYFGPGTRLTVT.

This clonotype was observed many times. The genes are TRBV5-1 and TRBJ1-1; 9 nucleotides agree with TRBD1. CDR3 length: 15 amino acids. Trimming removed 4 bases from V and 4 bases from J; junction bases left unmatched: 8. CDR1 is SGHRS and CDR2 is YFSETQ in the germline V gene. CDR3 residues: CASSGGQGWATEAFF. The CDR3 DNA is TGCGCCAGCAGCGGAGGACAGGGGTGGGCCACTGAAGCTTTCTTT. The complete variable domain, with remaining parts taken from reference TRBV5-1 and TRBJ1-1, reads KAGVTQTPRYLIKTRGQQVTLSCSPISGHRSVSWYQQTPGQGLQFLFEYFSETQRNKGNFPGRFSGRQFSNSRSEMNVSTLELGDSALYLCASSGGQGWATEAFFGQGTRLTVV.

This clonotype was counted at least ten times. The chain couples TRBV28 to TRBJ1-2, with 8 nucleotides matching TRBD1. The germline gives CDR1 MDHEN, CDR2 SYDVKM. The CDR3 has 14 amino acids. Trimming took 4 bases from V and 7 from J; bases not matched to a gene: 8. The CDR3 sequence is CASSSTGDFRGYTF. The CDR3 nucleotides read TGTGCCAGCAGTTCGACAGGGGATTTTCGTGGCTACACCTTC.

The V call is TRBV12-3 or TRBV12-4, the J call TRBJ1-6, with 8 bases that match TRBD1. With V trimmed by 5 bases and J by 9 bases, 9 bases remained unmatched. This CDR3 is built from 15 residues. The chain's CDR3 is CASSVRDRFFSPLHF. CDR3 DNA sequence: TGTGCCAGCAGTGTACGGGACAGGTTTTTTTCACCCCTCCACTTT.

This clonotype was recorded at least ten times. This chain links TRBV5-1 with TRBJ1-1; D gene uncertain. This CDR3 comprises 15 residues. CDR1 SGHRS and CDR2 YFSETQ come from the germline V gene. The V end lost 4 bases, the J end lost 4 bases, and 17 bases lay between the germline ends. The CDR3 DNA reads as TGCGCCAGCAGCCCAACTACAGCCCCCGGCACTGAAGCTTTCTTT. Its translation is CASSPTTAPGTEAFF.

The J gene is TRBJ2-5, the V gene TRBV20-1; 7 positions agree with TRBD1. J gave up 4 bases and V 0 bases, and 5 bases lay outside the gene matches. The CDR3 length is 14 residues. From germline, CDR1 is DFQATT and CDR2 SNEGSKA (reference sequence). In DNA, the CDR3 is TGCAGTGCTAGAGATCTAGGGGGCCGAGAGACCCAGTACTTC. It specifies CSARDLGGRETQYF.

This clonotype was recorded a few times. Written as DNA, the CDR3 is TGTGCCAGCAGTTTAAAAGTACAGGGGGCCCCCTACGAGCAGTACTTC. Residues: CASSLKVQGAPYEQYF. The chain links TRBV27 to TRBJ2-7, with TRBD1 matching 9 bases. With V trimmed by 2 bases and J by 2 bases, 7 bases remained unmatched. This CDR3 is built from 16 residues. Germline CDR1 MNHEY, CDR2 SMNVEV (reference sequence).

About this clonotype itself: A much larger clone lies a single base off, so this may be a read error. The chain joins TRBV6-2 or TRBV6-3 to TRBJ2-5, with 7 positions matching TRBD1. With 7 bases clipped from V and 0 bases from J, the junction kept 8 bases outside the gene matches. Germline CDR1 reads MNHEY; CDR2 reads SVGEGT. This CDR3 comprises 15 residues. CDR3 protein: CASKPDRAYQETQYF. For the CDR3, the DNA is TGTGCCAGCAAACCCGACAGGGCCTACCAAGAGACCCAGTACTTC.

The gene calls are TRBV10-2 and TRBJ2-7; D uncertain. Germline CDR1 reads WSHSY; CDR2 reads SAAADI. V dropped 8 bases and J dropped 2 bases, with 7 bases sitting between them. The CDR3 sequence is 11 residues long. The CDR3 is CASPSAYEQYF. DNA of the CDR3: TGCGCCAGCCCCTCCGCCTACGAGCAGTACTTC.

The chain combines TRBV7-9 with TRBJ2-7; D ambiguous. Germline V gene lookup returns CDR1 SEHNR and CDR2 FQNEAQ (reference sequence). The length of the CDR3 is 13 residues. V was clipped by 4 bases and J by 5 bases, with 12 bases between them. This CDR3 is CASSSTGYHEQYF. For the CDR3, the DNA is TGTGCCAGCAGCTCGACCGGGTACCACGAGCAGTACTTC.

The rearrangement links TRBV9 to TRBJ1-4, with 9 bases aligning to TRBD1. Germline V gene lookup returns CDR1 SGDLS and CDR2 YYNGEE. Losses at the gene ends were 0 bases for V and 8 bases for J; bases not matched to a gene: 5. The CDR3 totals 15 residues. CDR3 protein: CASSVGDREGEKLFF. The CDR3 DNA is TGTGCCAGCAGCGTAGGGGACAGGGAAGGGGAAAAACTGTTTTTT.

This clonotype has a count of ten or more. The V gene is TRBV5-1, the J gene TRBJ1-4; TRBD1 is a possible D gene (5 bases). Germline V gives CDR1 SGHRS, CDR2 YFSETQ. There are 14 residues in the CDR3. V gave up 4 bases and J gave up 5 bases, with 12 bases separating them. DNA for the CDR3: TGCGCCAGCAGCCGTGGGGCCGGGAATGAAAAACTGTTTTTT. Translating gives CASSRGAGNEKLFF.

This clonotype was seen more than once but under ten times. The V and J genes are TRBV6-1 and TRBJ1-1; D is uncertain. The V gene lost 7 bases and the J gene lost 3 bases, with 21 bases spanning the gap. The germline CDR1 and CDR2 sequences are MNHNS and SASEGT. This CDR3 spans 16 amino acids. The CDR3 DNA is TGTGCCAGCACTGACCACTCGGCAGGCAAATACACTGAAGCTTTCTTT. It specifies CASTDHSAGKYTEAFF.

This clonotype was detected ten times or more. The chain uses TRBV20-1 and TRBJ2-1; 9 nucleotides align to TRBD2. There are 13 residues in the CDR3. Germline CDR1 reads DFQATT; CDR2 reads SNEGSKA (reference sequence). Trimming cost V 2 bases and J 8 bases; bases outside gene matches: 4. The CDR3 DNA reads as TGCAGTGCTAGACGCGGGGGGGCTGATGAGCAGTTCTTC. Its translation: CSARRGGADEQFF.

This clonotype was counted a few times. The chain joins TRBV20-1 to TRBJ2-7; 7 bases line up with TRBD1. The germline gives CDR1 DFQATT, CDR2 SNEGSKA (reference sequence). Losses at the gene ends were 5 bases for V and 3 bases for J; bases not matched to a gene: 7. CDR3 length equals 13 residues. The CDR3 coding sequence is TGCAGTGCTCTACGACAGGGAATCTACGAGCAGTACTTC. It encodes CSALRQGIYEQYF.

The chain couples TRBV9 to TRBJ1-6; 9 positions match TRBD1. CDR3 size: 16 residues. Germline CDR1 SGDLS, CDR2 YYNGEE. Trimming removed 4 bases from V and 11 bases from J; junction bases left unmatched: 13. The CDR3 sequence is CASSTEGTGLTAPLHF. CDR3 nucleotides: TGTGCCAGCAGCACCGAGGGGACAGGGTTGACTGCACCCCTCCACTTT.